The 28 T cell receptor beta chains listed next were all sequenced from one sample in a study of identical twins. TCRdb fed the 5' RACE reads into MiXCR, producing one record per CDR3 protein. This sample has fewer than 250,000 distinct CDR3 sequences, with roughly 7.5% found just once. Separately, the same data were catalogued under a study of yellow fever vaccine responses in identical twins.

Sequenced input: memory (CD45RO+) T cells sorted from blood. Every receptor here comes from a woman between 18 and 30 years old in good health.

This clonotype was seen only a few times. The chain couples TRBV5-1 to TRBJ2-3; perhaps TRBD2 as D (7 bases). V was pared by 4 bases and J by 2 bases, with 14 bases between. The CDR3 length is 15 residues. The V gene's germline CDR1 is SGHRS and CDR2 YFSETQ. The CDR3 here is CASSPVGGPTDTQYF. Written as DNA, the CDR3 is TGCGCCAGCAGCCCGGTCGGGGGGCCCACAGATACGCAGTATTTT. Full variable domain (outside the CDR3, taken from reference TRBV5-1 and TRBJ2-3): KAGVTQTPRYLIKTRGQQVTLSCSPISGHRSVSWYQQTPGQGLQFLFEYFSETQRNKGNFPGRFSGRQFSNSRSEMNVSTLELGDSALYLCASSPVGGPTDTQYFGPGTRLTVL.

This clonotype was seen a few times. V gene TRBV5-6 combines with J gene TRBJ2-1, with TRBD2 matching over 7 bases. The V and J ends lost 5 bases and 7 bases, in that order; junction bases with no gene match: 15. The CDR3 totals 16 residues. Germline values: CDR1 SGHDT, CDR2 YYEEEE. The CDR3 bases are TGTGCCAGCAGGAGGGATGCGGGGAGGGGTATTAATGAGCAGTTCTTC. As protein: CASRRDAGRGINEQFF.

This chain joins TRBV11-3 and TRBJ2-5; TRBD1 matches 8 bases. CDR3 length equals 14 residues. The germline gives CDR1 SGHNT, CDR2 YENEEA. Losses at the gene ends were 4 bases for V and 2 bases for J; bases not matched to a gene: 3. Written as DNA, the CDR3 is TGTGCCAGCAGCTCCTACAGGGGGCAAGAGACCCAGTACTTC. Translation gives CASSSYRGQETQYF.

The chain recombines TRBV2 with TRBJ2-1; D gene uncertain. The V end lost 3 bases, the J end lost 7 bases, and 7 bases lay between the germline ends. Germline-derived CDR1 and CDR2 are SNHLY and FYNNEI. The CDR3 has 12 residues. CDR3 DNA: TGTGCCAGCAGTGACGATTCAAATGAGCAGTTCTTC. Its protein product is CASSDDSNEQFF.

This clonotype has a count of ten or more. The chain carries TRBV11-2 and TRBJ2-2; TRBD2 is a possible D gene (7 bases). The CDR3 is 17 amino acids. V lost 1 base and J 4 bases, leaving 16 bases between the germline ends. Germline V gene sequence: CDR1 SGHAT, CDR2 FQNNGV. In DNA, the CDR3 is TGTGCCAGCAGCTTAGTAGGGGGGGGTCTCCCCACCGGGGAGCTGTTTTTT. This gives the protein CASSLVGGGLPTGELFF.

This clonotype showed up many times. The V and J genes are TRBV2 and TRBJ2-5, with TRBD2 matching over 8 bases. Trimming removed 7 bases from V and 1 base from J; junction bases left unmatched: 5. The germline V gene encodes CDR1 SNHLY and CDR2 FYNNEI. The CDR3 runs to 14 residues. CDR3 nucleotides: TGTGCCAGCATTACTAGCGGAGCCCAAGAGACCCAGTACTTC. It codes for CASITSGAQETQYF.

CDR3 sequence reads: CASSSRKLSYTF. The CDR3 DNA reads as TGTGCCAGCAGCTCCCGGAAGTTGAGCTACACCTTC. The chain links TRBV12-3 or TRBV12-4 to TRBJ1-2; D unclear. The V and J ends lost 6 bases and 9 bases respectively, with 14 bases between them. The CDR3 extends over 12 amino acids.

This sequence joins TRBV15 and TRBJ1-6; 7 bases are shared with TRBD1. The CDR3 has 14 amino acids. CDR1 LNHNV and CDR2 YYDKDF come from the germline V gene (reference sequence). Trimming took 2 bases from V and 5 from J; bases not matched to a gene: 0. The CDR3 DNA is TGTGCCACCAGCAGACAGGGGGATAATTCACCCCTCCACTTT. Protein product: CATSRQGDNSPLHF.

This clonotype came up a few times. The rearrangement links TRBV7-9 to TRBJ1-1; 7 positions match TRBD1. Germline CDR1 reads SEHNR; CDR2 reads FQNEAQ (reference sequence). V lost 1 base, J lost 1 base, and 3 bases stayed unmatched. The CDR3 sequence is 15 residues long. CDR3 amino acids: CASSLEDRPNTEAFF. The CDR3 bases are TGTGCCAGCAGCTTAGAGGACAGGCCGAACACTGAAGCTTTCTTT.

V gene TRBV15 combines with J gene TRBJ2-7; D call uncertain. Germline lookup yields CDR1 LNHNV and CDR2 YYDKDF (reference sequence). The CDR3 has 11 residues. Trimming cost V 8 bases and J 3 bases, with 8 bases left between them. CDR3 in amino acids: CATATDYEQYF. As DNA, the CDR3 is TGTGCCACCGCGACCGACTACGAGCAGTACTTC.

The table lists this clonotype with a few counts. This chain links TRBV5-1 with TRBJ2-5; 15 bases line up with TRBD2. With V trimmed by 4 bases and J by 7 bases, 8 bases remained unmatched. Per the germline V gene, CDR1 is SGHRS and CDR2 is YFSETQ. This CDR3 spans 16 amino acids. CDR3 nucleotides: TGCGCCAGCAGCCTACGGACTAGCGGGGGGGGGACGACCCAGTACTTC. Translation: CASSLRTSGGGTTQYF. Looking up the rest from reference TRBV5-1 and TRBJ2-5 gives the full variable domain: KAGVTQTPRYLIKTRGQQVTLSCSPISGHRSVSWYQQTPGQGLQFLFEYFSETQRNKGNFPGRFSGRQFSNSRSEMNVSTLELGDSALYLCASSLRTSGGGTTQYFGPGTRLLVL.

This clonotype occurred a few times. J is TRBJ2-3 and V is TRBV4-2; 7 nucleotides line up with TRBD1. Germline V gene data show CDR1 as LGHNA and CDR2 as YNFKEQ. The CDR3 runs 15 residues. V trimming: 0 bases; J trimming: 7 bases; junction bases outside the gene matches: 7. This chain's CDR3 is CASSQDPGTANTQYF. For the CDR3, the DNA is TGTGCCAGCAGCCAAGATCCCGGGACAGCAAATACGCAGTATTTT.

In its sample, this clonotype was seen many times. This chain links TRBV6-5 with TRBJ2-2; 12 bases are shared with TRBD1. Trimming removed 2 bases from V and 5 bases from J; junction bases left unmatched: 3. The CDR3 loop spans 16 amino acids. Germline-derived CDR1 and CDR2 are MNHEY and SVGAGI. This CDR3 is CASSYGDRGQTGELFF. The DNA for the CDR3 is TGTGCCAGCAGTTACGGGGACAGGGGGCAAACCGGGGAGCTGTTTTTT.

In its sample, this clonotype was seen many times. The rearrangement links TRBV5-1 to TRBJ2-5, with D maybe TRBD2 (6 bases). V was shortened by 0 bases and J by 0 bases, with 9 bases between the two germline ends. Germline V CDR1 and CDR2: SGHRS, YFSETQ. The CDR3 contains 15 residues. In DNA, the CDR3 is TGCGCCAGCAGCTTGGGGGGGGTAAACCAAGAGACCCAGTACTTC. Translating gives CASSLGGVNQETQYF.

This clonotype was found a few times. Written as DNA, the CDR3 is TGTGCCAGCAGCCAAGGGGGAGTCGGTTCACCCCTCCACTTT. Its protein is CASSQGGVGSPLHF. The chain is built from TRBV3-1 and TRBJ1-6; no clear D gene. Germline CDR1 reads LGHDT; CDR2 reads YNNKEL (reference sequence). V lost 1 base and J 9 bases, leaving 10 bases between the germline ends. The CDR3 contains 14 residues. Full variable domain (outside the CDR3, taken from reference TRBV3-1 and TRBJ1-6): DTAVSQTPKYLVTQMGNDKSIKCEQNLGHDTMYWYKQDSKKFLKIMFSYNNKELIINETVPNRFSPKSPDKAHLNLHINSLELGDSAVYFCASSQGGVGSPLHFGNGTRLTVT.

This clonotype was seen a few times. V gene TRBV6-2 or TRBV6-3 combines with J gene TRBJ2-1, with a weak D call TRBD2 (6 bases). V lost 4 bases and J lost 5, with 9 bases in between. CDR1 and CDR2 from the germline V gene are MNHEY and SVGEGT. The CDR3 consists of 13 residues. Here the CDR3 reads CASSSRRDNEQFF. CDR3 bases: TGTGCCAGCAGTTCTCGGAGGGACAATGAGCAGTTCTTC.

This clonotype was seen only a few times. The rearrangement uses TRBV24-1 and TRBJ2-1; D gene unclear. Trimming shortened V by 6 bases and J by 5 bases, and 10 bases separated the two germline ends. This CDR3 contains 13 residues. CDR1 KGHDR and CDR2 SFDVKD come from the germline V gene. The CDR3 DNA reads as TGTGCCACCAGTTCTCGGCCGAACAATGAGCAGTTCTTC. Its translation: CATSSRPNNEQFF.

This clonotype was counted ten times or more. The rearrangement uses TRBV7-2 and TRBJ2-5; no definite D call. CDR1 SGHTA and CDR2 FQGNSA come from the germline V gene. Trimming pared 4 bases from V and 2 bases from J, leaving 14 bases between. The CDR3 covers 15 residues. The CDR3 protein is CASSSQVGIQETQYF. For the CDR3, the DNA is TGTGCCAGCAGCTCCCAGGTGGGGATACAAGAGACCCAGTACTTC.

This clonotype was counted at least ten times. J is TRBJ2-6 and V is TRBV12-3 or TRBV12-4, with 7 bases fitting TRBD1. The CDR3 extends over 17 amino acids. V was pared by 5 bases and J by 3 bases, with 10 bases of the junction left unmatched. CDR3 loop: CASSPSPTGDGANVLTF. The CDR3 bases are TGTGCCAGCAGTCCATCCCCCACAGGGGATGGGGCCAACGTCCTGACTTTC.

This clonotype was seen many times. The chain joins TRBV12-3 or TRBV12-4 to TRBJ2-3; D is possibly TRBD1 or TRBD2 (5 bases each). The germline V and J ends were trimmed by 3 bases and 1 base, with 11 bases remaining between them. The CDR3 sequence is 15 residues long. The CDR3 bases are TGTGCCAGCAGTTTGGCACTAGGGGGCACAGATACGCAGTATTTT. It codes for CASSLALGGTDTQYF.

This clonotype has only a few counts. The chain combines TRBV3-1 with TRBJ2-2; TRBD2 aligns across 7 bases. This CDR3 is built from 17 residues. Germline V lookup: CDR1 LGHDT, CDR2 YNNKEL (reference sequence). After removal of 4 bases from V and 0 bases from J, the junction contained 8 bases not matched to a gene. The CDR3: CASSPFTSAANTGELFF. For the CDR3, the DNA is TGTGCCAGCAGCCCGTTTACTAGCGCCGCGAACACCGGGGAGCTGTTTTTT. Combining the CDR3 with reference TRBV3-1 and TRBJ2-2 gives the whole variable domain DTAVSQTPKYLVTQMGNDKSIKCEQNLGHDTMYWYKQDSKKFLKIMFSYNNKELIINETVPNRFSPKSPDKAHLNLHINSLELGDSAVYFCASSPFTSAANTGELFFGEGSRLTVL.

This rearrangement joins TRBV20-1 to TRBJ2-1; 7 bases match TRBD1. J lost 6 bases, V lost 6 bases, and 8 bases had no gene match. The CDR3 sequence is 13 residues long. From germline, CDR1 is DFQATT and CDR2 SNEGSKA (reference sequence). In nucleotides, the CDR3 is TGCAGTGCCCCCGACAGGGATGGCAATGAGCAGTTCTTC. This translates into CSAPDRDGNEQFF.

This clonotype was found many times. The chain couples TRBV28 to TRBJ2-5, with 9 bases lining up with TRBD2. The length of the CDR3 is 15 residues. V lost 5 bases and J lost 5; bases outside the gene matches: 9. Germline V gives CDR1 MDHEN, CDR2 SYDVKM. The CDR3 nucleotides read TGTGCCAGCAGTCCCCGGACTAGCGATTTGGAGACCCAGTACTTC. It specifies CASSPRTSDLETQYF.

This clonotype showed up many times. This chain uses TRBV7-9 with TRBJ1-4; TRBD1 might be the D (5 bases). V shed 5 bases and J shed 5 bases, with 12 bases lying between them. The CDR3 is made up of 14 amino acids. CDR1 is SEHNR, CDR2 FQNEAQ, per germline (reference sequence). The DNA of the CDR3 is TGTGCCAGCAGCCCAGGGTTAGGGAATGAAAAACTGTTTTTT. As protein: CASSPGLGNEKLFF.

This clonotype came up many times. The gene calls are TRBV4-2 and TRBJ2-7; D is undetermined. Germline CDR1 is LGHNA and CDR2 is YNFKEQ. Trimming cost V 4 bases and J 1 base, with 8 bases left between them. CDR3 length equals 13 residues. CDR3 protein: CASSRGTSYEQYF. CDR3 coding DNA: TGTGCCAGCAGCCGGGGAACATCCTACGAGCAGTACTTC.

There are many counts of this clonotype. V gene TRBV27 combines with J gene TRBJ1-1; D may be TRBD1 (5 bases). The CDR3 loop spans 16 amino acids. Between the trimmed V and J ends, which lost 5 bases and 0 bases, there was a span of 16 bases. Germline values: CDR1 MNHEY, CDR2 SMNVEV (reference sequence). The CDR3 sequence is CASSLKPVGVNTEAFF. As DNA, the CDR3 is TGTGCCAGCAGTCTAAAACCGGTAGGGGTGAACACTGAAGCTTTCTTT.

This clonotype occurred many times. This chain connects TRBV7-2 to TRBJ1-2; D remains ambiguous. Germline CDR1 SGHTA, CDR2 FQGNSA. CDR3 length: 14 residues. With 1 base removed from V and 4 bases from J, the gap between germline ends came to 10 bases. This CDR3 reads CASSLVYDAYGYTF. The DNA of the CDR3 is TGTGCCAGCAGCTTAGTATATGACGCCTATGGCTACACCTTC.

In this sample, this clonotype turned up many times. This chain connects TRBV7-2 to TRBJ2-2; the D is unclear. The CDR3 has 14 residues. The V gene's germline CDR1 is SGHTA and CDR2 FQGNSA. Trimming shortened V by 5 bases and J by 4 bases, and 11 bases separated the two germline ends. CDR3 sequence (DNA): TGTGCCAGCAGCCCCCGGTTTTCCACCGGGGAGCTGTTTTTT. Translation gives CASSPRFSTGELFF.